Given below is one T cell receptor (beta chain) in context. A read error may be the cause here, since a much bigger clone is one base away. The conserved phenylalanine or tryptophan is not found at the CDR3 terminus, so this likely reflects a read error. Every diagnosis used clinical symptoms, serum thyroxine and TRAb, thyroid ultrasound and orbital computed tomography. This specimen comes from a study of T cells in Graves' hyperthyroidism and ophthalmopathy. Authors of the study amplified TCR beta CDR3 regions from RNA transcripts. The HTBI primer set was used in a first-round RT-PCR of the TCR CDR3. TCRdb recomputed calls from the multiplex PCR reads with MiXCR, one row per CDR3 protein. The sample comprises some 210,000 distinct CDR3 sequences, about a sixth of which are singletons, and approximately 50% rests with the top ten. The TCR was taken from a man aged 50 to 60 with Graves' hyperthyroidism. The sample taken for sequencing was blood.

Written as DNA, the CDR3 is TGTGCCAGCAGTGAAGCTGGGACTGCCACCCACTACGAGCAGTACTCC. It is translated as CASSEAGTATHYEQYS. This chain connects TRBV6-1 to TRBJ2-7, with a possible D match to TRBD2 (6 bases). Trimming left V 0 bases short and J 3 bases short, with 15 bases between. The CDR3 totals 16 residues. CDR1 is MNHNS and CDR2 is SASEGT in the germline V gene.